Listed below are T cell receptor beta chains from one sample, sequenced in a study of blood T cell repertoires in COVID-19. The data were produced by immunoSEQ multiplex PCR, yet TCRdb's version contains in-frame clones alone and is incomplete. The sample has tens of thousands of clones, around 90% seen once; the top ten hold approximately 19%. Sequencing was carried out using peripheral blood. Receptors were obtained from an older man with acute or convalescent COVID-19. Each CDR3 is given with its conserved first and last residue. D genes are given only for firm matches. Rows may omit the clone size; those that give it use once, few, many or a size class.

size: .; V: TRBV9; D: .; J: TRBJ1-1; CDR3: CASSATTGLNTEAFF; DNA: TGTGCCAGCAGCGCCACGACAGGTTTGAACACTGAAGCTTTCTTT
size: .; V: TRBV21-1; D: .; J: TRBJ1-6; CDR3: CASGSGRLGGSPLHF; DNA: TGTGCCAGCGGCTCGGGTAGACTGGGAGGATCACCCCTCCACTTT
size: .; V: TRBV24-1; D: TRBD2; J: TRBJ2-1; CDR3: CATSASGGSYNEQFF; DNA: TGTGCCACCAGTGCTAGCGGGGGATCCTACAATGAGCAGTTCTTC
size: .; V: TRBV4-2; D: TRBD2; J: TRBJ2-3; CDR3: CASSQGFRRGGYSSTDTQYF; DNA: TGTGCCAGCAGCCAAGGATTTAGGCGGGGGGGGTACTCTAGCACAGATACGCAGTATTTT
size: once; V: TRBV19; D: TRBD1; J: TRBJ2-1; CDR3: CASSSTGINDEQFF; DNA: TGTGCCAGTAGTTCGACAGGGATCAACGATGAGCAGTTCTTC
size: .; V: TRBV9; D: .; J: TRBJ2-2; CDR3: CASSVGTVNGELFF; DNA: TGTGCCAGCAGCGTAGGGACAGTTAACGGGGAGCTGTTTTTT
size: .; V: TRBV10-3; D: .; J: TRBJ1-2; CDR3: CAISPGVNGYGYTF; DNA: TGTGCCATCAGCCCTGGAGTAAACGGCTATGGCTACACCTTC
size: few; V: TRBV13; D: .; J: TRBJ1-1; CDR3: CASSPRANTEAFF; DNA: TGTGCCAGCAGCCCGAGGGCGAACACTGAAGCTTTCTTT
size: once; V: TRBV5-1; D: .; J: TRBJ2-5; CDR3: CASSLGGRASQETQYF; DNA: TGCGCCAGCAGCTTGGGAGGCAGGGCCAGCCAAGAGACCCAGTACTTC
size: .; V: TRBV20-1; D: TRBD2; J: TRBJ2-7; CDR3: CSSGGHYEQYF; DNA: TGCAGTAGCGGGGGCCACTACGAGCAGTACTTC
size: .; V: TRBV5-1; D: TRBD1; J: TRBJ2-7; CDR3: CASSLGDRADEQYF; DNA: TGCGCCAGCAGCCTGGGGGACAGGGCGGACGAGCAGTACTTC
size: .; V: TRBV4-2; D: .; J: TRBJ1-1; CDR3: CASSQAMSGLNTEAFF; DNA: TGTGCCAGCAGCCAAGCGATGTCAGGCCTGAACACTGAAGCTTTCTTT
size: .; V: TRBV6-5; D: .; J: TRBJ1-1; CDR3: CASKTAANTEAFF; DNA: TGTGCCAGCAAGACAGCCGCTAACACTGAAGCTTTCTTT
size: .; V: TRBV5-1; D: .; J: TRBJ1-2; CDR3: CASSLILGANGYTF; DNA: TGCGCCAGCAGCCTGATATTGGGGGCGAATGGCTACACCTTC
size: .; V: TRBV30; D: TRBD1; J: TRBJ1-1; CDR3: CAWDRGRGNTEAFF; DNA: TGTGCCTGGGACAGGGGGCGAGGGAACACTGAAGCTTTCTTT
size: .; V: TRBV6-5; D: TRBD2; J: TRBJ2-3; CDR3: CASLRGGGDTQYF; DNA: TGTGCCAGCCTACGGGGGGGCGGCGATACGCAGTATTTT
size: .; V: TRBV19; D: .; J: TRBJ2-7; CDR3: CASSNQGTYEQYF; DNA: TGTGCCAGTAGTAATCAGGGAACCTACGAGCAGTACTTC
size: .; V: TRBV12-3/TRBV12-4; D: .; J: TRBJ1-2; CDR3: CASIFGGGYGYTF; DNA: TGTGCCAGCATCTTCGGGGGGGGCTATGGCTACACCTTC
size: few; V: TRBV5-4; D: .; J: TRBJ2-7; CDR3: CASSSLRQGGAGEQYF; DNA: TGTGCCAGCAGCTCCTTGAGACAGGGTGGCGCGGGGGAGCAGTACTTC
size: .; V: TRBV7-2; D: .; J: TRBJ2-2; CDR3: CASSDRGFTGELFF; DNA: TGTGCCAGCAGCGATAGGGGTTTCACCGGGGAGCTGTTTTTT
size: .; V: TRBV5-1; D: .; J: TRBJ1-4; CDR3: CASSLAGSATNEKLFF; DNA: TGCGCCAGCAGCTTGGCCGGGTCTGCAACTAATGAAAAACTGTTTTTT
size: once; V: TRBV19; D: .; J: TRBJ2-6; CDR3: CASRVLVSGANVLTF; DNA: TGTGCCAGCAGGGTTTTGGTGTCTGGGGCCAACGTCCTGACTTTC
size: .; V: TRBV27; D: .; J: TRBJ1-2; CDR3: CASSLSSGAGNYGYTF; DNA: TGTGCCAGCAGTTTATCGTCAGGGGCTGGTAACTATGGCTACACCTTC
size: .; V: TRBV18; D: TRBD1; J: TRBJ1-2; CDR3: CASSPTGQGDYGYTF; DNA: TGTGCCAGCTCACCAACGGGACAGGGCGACTATGGCTACACCTTC
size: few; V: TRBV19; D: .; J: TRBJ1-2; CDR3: CASSIGLGGYGYTF; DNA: TGTGCCAGTAGTATCGGACTGGGCGGCTATGGCTACACCTTC
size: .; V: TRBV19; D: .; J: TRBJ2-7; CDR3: CASSSRYSYEQYF; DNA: TGTGCCAGTAGTTCCAGGTATTCCTACGAGCAGTACTTC
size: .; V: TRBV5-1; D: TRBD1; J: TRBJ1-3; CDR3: CASSFGQVGNTIYF; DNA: TGCGCCAGCAGCTTTGGACAGGTTGGAAACACCATATATTTT
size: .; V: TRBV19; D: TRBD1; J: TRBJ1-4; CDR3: CASSQKTGSNEKLFF; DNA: TGTGCCAGTAGCCAAAAGACAGGGTCTAATGAAAAACTGTTTTTT
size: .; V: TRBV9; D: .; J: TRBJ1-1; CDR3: CASSPRWGVNTEAFF; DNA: TGTGCCAGCAGCCCCCGGTGGGGGGTGAACACTGAAGCTTTCTTT
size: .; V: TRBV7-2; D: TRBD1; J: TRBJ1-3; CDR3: CASSIATGNSGNTIYF; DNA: TGTGCCAGCAGCATAGCGACAGGGAACTCTGGAAACACCATATATTTT
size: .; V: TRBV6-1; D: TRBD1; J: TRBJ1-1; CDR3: CASSEKGQPQEAFF; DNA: TGTGCCAGCAGTGAAAAGGGACAGCCCCAGGAAGCTTTCTTT
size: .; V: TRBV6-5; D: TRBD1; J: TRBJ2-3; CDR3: CASKPGQETDTQYF; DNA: TGTGCCAGCAAACCGGGACAGGAGACAGATACGCAGTATTTT
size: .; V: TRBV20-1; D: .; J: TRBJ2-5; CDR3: CSASGVVGLQETQYF; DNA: TGCAGTGCTAGTGGGGTTGTGGGGCTACAAGAGACCCAGTACTTC
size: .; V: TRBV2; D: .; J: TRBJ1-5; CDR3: CASRNREGQPQHF; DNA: TGTGCCAGCAGGAACAGGGAGGGCCAGCCCCAGCATTTT
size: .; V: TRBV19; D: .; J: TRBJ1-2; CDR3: CASSPRTVDSNYGYTF; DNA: TGTGCCAGTAGTCCAAGGACAGTGGATTCAAACTATGGCTACACCTTC
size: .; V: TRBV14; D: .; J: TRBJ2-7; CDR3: CASSQELVSEQYF; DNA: TGTGCCAGCAGCCAAGAATTGGTTAGCGAGCAGTACTTC
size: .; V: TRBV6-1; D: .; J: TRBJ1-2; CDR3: CASSEASGFPPYGYTF; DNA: TGTGCCAGCAGTGAAGCTTCAGGGTTCCCCCCCTATGGCTACACCTTC
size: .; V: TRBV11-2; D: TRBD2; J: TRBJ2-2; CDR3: CASSLAGGSGELFF; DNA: TGTGCCAGCAGCTTAGCGGGGGGGTCCGGGGAGCTGTTTTTT
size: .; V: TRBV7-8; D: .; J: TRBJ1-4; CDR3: CASSHNLLGGTNEKLFF; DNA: TGTGCCAGCAGCCACAACCTCCTCGGGGGAACTAATGAAAAACTGTTTTTT
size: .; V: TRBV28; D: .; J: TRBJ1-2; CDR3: CASSRGGENYGYTF; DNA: TGTGCCAGCAGTCGGGGCGGGGAAAACTATGGCTACACCTTC